The 16 T cell receptor beta chains below were found in one sample sequenced in a study of regulatory T cells in long-lasting Graves disease. iRepertoire HTBI primers and Arm-PCR of CDR3 regions built TCR beta libraries. TCRdb reanalysed the multiplex PCR reads using MiXCR and keeps one entry per CDR3 protein. Of approximately 350,000 distinct CDR3 sequences detected, less than 30% appear once; the ten largest clones hold 28%. Stated time point: persistent/refractory GD, antithyroid drugs over 5 years with positive TRAb. RNA extracted from PBMCs served as the sequencing template. The source was peripheral blood mononuclear cells (PBMCs), collected when the disease was refractory, from a patient treated with antithyroid drugs. The receptors shown here come from a woman in her thirties or forties with Graves disease.

The V gene is TRBV10-3, the J gene TRBJ1-1; TRBD1 might be the D (5 bases). Trimming stripped 6 bases from V and 3 bases from J, with 14 bases between. This CDR3 is built from 14 residues. Germline assignment: CDR1 ENHRY and CDR2 SYGVKD. The CDR3 is CAIRPPGLDTEAFF. The CDR3 DNA reads TGTGCCATCAGGCCCCCAGGGCTGGACACTGAAGCTTTCTTT.

This clonotype was counted between two and nine times. The chain uses TRBV12-3 or TRBV12-4 and TRBJ2-2, with 9 nucleotides matching TRBD1. The CDR3 runs to 16 residues. V lost 7 bases, J lost 7 bases, and 13 bases stayed unmatched. CDR3 nucleotide sequence: TGTGCCAGCACCCAAGGAAAAGGGACAGGGCACGGGGAGCTGTTTTTT. Its translation: CASTQGKGTGHGELFF.

This clonotype was counted at least ten times. This rearrangement joins TRBV12-3 or TRBV12-4 to TRBJ1-6; no reliable D call. The CDR3 is made up of 14 amino acids. The ends were cut back, 5 bases at V and 3 bases at J, with 8 bases in the middle. In DNA, the CDR3 is TGTGCCAGCAGTCTCCAGGTCTATAATTCACCCCTCCACTTT. This encodes CASSLQVYNSPLHF.

This chain uses TRBV2 with TRBJ2-2; 9 positions match TRBD1. V was clipped by 6 bases and J by 4 bases; unmatched bases: 6. CDR1 is SNHLY, CDR2 FYNNEI, per germline. The CDR3 consists of 15 residues. CDR3 bases: TGTGCCAGCAGGAGGACAGGGGCCTTCACCGGGGAGCTGTTTTTT. Protein: CASRRTGAFTGELFF.

This chain links TRBV6-1 with TRBJ2-1; 8 bases are shared with TRBD2. Looked up from germline, CDR1 is MNHNS and CDR2 is SASEGT. Trimming removed 11 bases from V and 4 bases from J; junction bases left unmatched: 4. This CDR3 region has 12 residues. CDR3 in amino acids: CAVTSGYNEQFF. CDR3 coding DNA: TGTGCCGTCACTAGCGGTTACAATGAGCAGTTCTTC.

The chain is built from TRBV6-1 and TRBJ1-3, with D perhaps TRBD1 (5 bases). The CDR3 is made up of 14 amino acids. Between the trimmed V and J ends, which lost 5 bases and 0 bases, there was a span of 8 bases. Germline V lookup: CDR1 MNHNS, CDR2 SASEGT. The CDR3 reads CASSPGSSGNTIYF. In nucleotides, the CDR3 is TGTGCCAGCAGTCCAGGGAGCTCTGGAAACACCATATATTTT.

This clonotype was counted between two and nine times. The V and J genes are TRBV27 and TRBJ2-4; 10 bases agree with TRBD2. This CDR3 has 13 amino acids. Trimming cost V 6 bases and J 11 bases; bases outside gene matches: 7. CDR1 and CDR2 from the germline V gene are MNHEY and SMNVEV (reference sequence). The CDR3 is CASRTGTSEFQYF. In DNA, the CDR3 is TGTGCCAGCAGGACCGGGACTAGCGAATTTCAGTACTTC.

The rearrangement links TRBV20-1 to TRBJ2-6; D is uncertain. V lost 6 bases and J 0 bases, leaving 9 bases between the germline ends. CDR3 size: 14 residues. Germline V gives CDR1 DFQATT, CDR2 SNEGSKA (reference sequence). The CDR3 bases are TGCAGTGCCGAGGTATTCTCTGGGGCCAACGTCCTGACTTTC. Translating gives CSAEVFSGANVLTF.

This clonotype occurred many times. This sequence joins TRBV6-5 and TRBJ1-1; D not certain. Looked up from germline, CDR1 is MNHEY and CDR2 is SVGAGI. V was pared by 2 bases and J by 0 bases, with 7 bases between. The CDR3 spans 14 residues. As DNA, the CDR3 is TGTGCCAGCAGTTACGGCAGACTGAACACTGAAGCTTTCTTT. This encodes CASSYGRLNTEAFF.

The genes are TRBV5-1 and TRBJ2-7; possibly TRBD1 for D (6 bases). Deletions cut 4 bases from V and 7 bases from J, with 24 bases between. Germline V gene data show CDR1 as SGHRS and CDR2 as YFSETQ. The CDR3 runs to 16 residues. CDR3 residues: CASSPPRQARTGEQYF. In nucleotides, the CDR3 is TGCGCCAGCAGCCCGCCTAGACAGGCCCGAACGGGGGAGCAGTACTTC.

This clonotype came up a few times. J is TRBJ2-7 and V is TRBV11-3, with D perhaps TRBD1 or TRBD2 (6 bases each). CDR3 length: 19 residues. Germline loops: CDR1 SGHNT, CDR2 YENEEA. Between the trimmed V and J ends, which lost 4 bases and 5 bases, there was a span of 30 bases. CDR3 in amino acids: CASSSRQQRDWGAGNEQYF. The CDR3 DNA reads TGTGCCAGCAGCTCCCGACAACAAAGGGACTGGGGGGCGGGGAACGAGCAGTACTTC.

As for this clonotype: A much larger clonotype is one base distant, so this may be a read error. CDR3: CASSSTGFYGQYF. In nucleotides, the CDR3 is TGTGCCAGCAGCTCTACAGGGTTCTACGGGCAGTACTTC. The V and J genes are TRBV11-2 and TRBJ2-7, with a possible D match to TRBD1 (6 bases). The germline gives CDR1 SGHAT, CDR2 FQNNGV. This CDR3 has 13 residues.

The rearrangement links TRBV12-3 or TRBV12-4 to TRBJ2-7; TRBD2 matches at 11 bases. Germline trimming cut 2 bases from V and 2 bases from J; bases unmatched to any gene: 14. This CDR3 comprises 19 residues. This CDR3 reads CASSLIFTSGSQGAYEQYF. The CDR3 nucleotides read TGTGCCAGCAGTTTAATTTTCACTAGCGGGAGCCAGGGGGCCTACGAGCAGTACTTC.

This clonotype was recorded a few times. The chain is built from TRBV11-1 and TRBJ2-5; D not certain. Germline values: CDR1 SGHAT, CDR2 FQDESV (reference sequence). The CDR3 runs 14 residues. V lost 6 bases, J lost 3 bases, and 14 bases lay in between. The CDR3: CASSNPGVEETQYF. The CDR3 coding sequence is TGTGCCAGCAGTAATCCGGGTGTCGAAGAGACCCAGTACTTC.

The rearrangement joins TRBV2 to TRBJ1-1; D is undetermined. With 6 bases removed from V and 0 bases from J, the gap between germline ends came to 17 bases. The germline CDR1 and CDR2 sequences are SNHLY and FYNNEI. This CDR3 spans 16 amino acids. The CDR3 here is CASSDPTKALNTEAFF. DNA for the CDR3: TGTGCCAGCAGCGACCCAACGAAGGCCTTGAACACTGAAGCTTTCTTT.

This clonotype was detected ten times or more. The gene calls are TRBV27 and TRBJ1-4, with TRBD1 as a possible D gene (6 bases). The CDR3 extends over 14 amino acids. Between the trimmed V and J ends, which lost 3 bases and 10 bases, there was a span of 15 bases. Per germline, CDR1 MNHEY and CDR2 SMNVEV (reference sequence). Here the CDR3 DNA reads TGTGCCAGCAGTTTGATGGCAGGGGCTGGAAAACTGTTTTTT. Translation gives CASSLMAGAGKLFF.